This T cell receptor beta chain was observed in a study of shared clonotypes between healthy human individuals. Only in-frame clones appear in the TCRdb table, and some are missing; sequencing was by immunoSEQ multiplex PCR. The sample comprises about 2 million clones, about 95% of which are singletons, and approximately 1.2% rests with the top ten. This CDR3 has 16 amino acids. Germline CDR1 is LNHDA and CDR2 is SQIVND (reference sequence). V was pared by 7 bases and J by 8 bases, with 14 bases of the junction left unmatched. CD8 cells regarded as naive lacked CD45RO, were positively chosen for CCR7, and omitted terminally differentiated effector memory CD45RA+ cells.

The sequence came from a man aged 18 to 30 in good health. This chain joins TRBV19 and TRBJ2-2; 9 nucleotides agree with TRBD1. Material: naive CD8+ T cells sorted from blood. The CDR3 is CASNSLWTGERGELFF. The CDR3 DNA sequence: TGTGCCAGTAACTCGCTGTGGACAGGGGAAAGGGGGGAGCTGTTTTTT.